A selection of T cell receptor beta chains follows, all from one sample in a study of technical replicates of blood from a handful of donors. Data came from immunoSEQ multiplex PCR; TCRdb stores just in-frame clones and leaves some out. The sample has more than 90,000 clones; almost 96% are singletons. Sequencing was carried out using T cells isolated from PBMCs. The receptors were gathered from a human donor in good health. The CDR3 runs from the conserved cysteine through the conserved F or W. The order of the fields is J gene, V gene, D gene, CDR3 protein. A D gene is named only where the DNA matches it firmly.

TRBJ1-2,TRBV4-1,NA,CASSQIDRTVNYGYTF
TRBJ2-3,TRBV7-2,NA,CASSRNRVDTQYF
TRBJ1-5,TRBV5-4,TRBD1,CASSFEGAKPQHF
TRBJ1-5,TRBV11-2,NA,CASRAGNQPQHF
TRBJ1-4,TRBV28,NA,CASRPGITTNEKLFF
TRBJ1-6,TRBV5-6,NA,CASGRINSPLHF
TRBJ2-7,TRBV28,NA,CASSLSTGRGVAQYF
TRBJ1-4,TRBV10-1,TRBD1,CASSARDRREKLFF
TRBJ1-2,TRBV29-1,NA,CSAEGATANYGYTF
TRBJ2-3,TRBV7-9,NA,CASSLGSTDTQYF
TRBJ1-2,TRBV6-1,NA,CASSEDGPGLRYTF
TRBJ2-3,TRBV25-1,NA,CASSRSGARWATQYF
TRBJ1-6,TRBV6-1,NA,CASSEVNDRHNSPLHF
TRBJ2-1,TRBV19,TRBD2,CASSYTAGTSNEQFF
TRBJ2-2,TRBV10-1,TRBD2,CASRTETGTSGRYTGELFF
TRBJ2-1,TRBV7-9,NA,CASSFLDRDYNEQFF
TRBJ2-7,TRBV7-8,NA,CASSLSPVAYEQYF
TRBJ1-1,TRBV19,NA,CASTDWGRTEAFF
TRBJ2-1,TRBV28,TRBD1,CASKGQDYTEQFF
TRBJ1-1,TRBV19,NA,CASSIEEDTEAFF
TRBJ2-3,TRBV5-1,NA,CASSQVADTQYF
TRBJ2-2,TRBV10-3,TRBD2,CAISESVGGVDGELFF
TRBJ2-1,TRBV7-9,TRBD1,CASSYTGGSYNEQFF
TRBJ2-7,TRBV5-4,TRBD2,CASSFSGTSYEQYF
TRBJ1-5,TRBV7-8,NA,CASSFSGDQPQHF
TRBJ2-1,TRBV7-3,TRBD2,CASSQAGLVPYNEQFF
TRBJ2-7,TRBV5-4,NA,CASSPGLVGYEQYF
TRBJ2-5,TRBV7-6,NA,CASSSRVGETQYF
TRBJ1-2,TRBV7-9,NA,CASSARQERDTF
TRBJ1-3,TRBV29-1,TRBD1,CSARGNRGTGNTIYF
TRBJ1-1,TRBV29-1,NA,CSVQDSMNTEAFF
TRBJ2-4,TRBV5-1,TRBD1,CASRLTFGTGSSKNIQYF
TRBJ1-6,TRBV5-5,NA,CASSLQSWGGRAPLHF
TRBJ2-2,TRBV4-1,NA,CASSQTQLNTGELFF
TRBJ2-5,TRBV4-1,TRBD2,CASSQGSGGYQETQYF
TRBJ2-1,TRBV10-2,TRBD1,CAAGGLYNEQFF
TRBJ2-1,TRBV27,TRBD2,CASSSGTSGYNEQFF
TRBJ1-4,TRBV6-5,NA,CASSSISPGAEKLFF
TRBJ2-1,TRBV4-1,NA,CASSHDGNEQFF
TRBJ1-1,TRBV14,NA,CASSQTGQLNTEAFF
TRBJ2-7,TRBV5-8,NA,CASSLGRGSEGYEQYF
TRBJ2-1,TRBV15,TRBD2,CATSRVSQREGTYNEQFF
TRBJ2-1,TRBV19,NA,CATSGGGAGNEQFF
TRBJ2-7,TRBV9,NA,CASSVGSGIYEQYF
TRBJ2-1,TRBV10-3,TRBD1,CAISEDRANEQFF
TRBJ2-7,TRBV6-1,TRBD2,CASSVSGKTLREQYF
TRBJ2-5,TRBV6-5,TRBD2,CASSPSGGETQYF
TRBJ1-5,TRBV28,NA,CASSPGDRRQPQHF
TRBJ2-7,TRBV7-9,TRBD1,CASSLPGQGYEQYF
TRBJ1-1,TRBV2,NA,CASSARATLNTEAFF
TRBJ2-7,TRBV6-5,NA,CASFGRGAGNYEQYF
TRBJ1-4,TRBV28,TRBD1,CASSTQGAEDEKLFF
TRBJ2-7,TRBV2,NA,CASSAGVGYEQYF
TRBJ1-2,TRBV5-5,NA,CASSLGTARTIYGYTF